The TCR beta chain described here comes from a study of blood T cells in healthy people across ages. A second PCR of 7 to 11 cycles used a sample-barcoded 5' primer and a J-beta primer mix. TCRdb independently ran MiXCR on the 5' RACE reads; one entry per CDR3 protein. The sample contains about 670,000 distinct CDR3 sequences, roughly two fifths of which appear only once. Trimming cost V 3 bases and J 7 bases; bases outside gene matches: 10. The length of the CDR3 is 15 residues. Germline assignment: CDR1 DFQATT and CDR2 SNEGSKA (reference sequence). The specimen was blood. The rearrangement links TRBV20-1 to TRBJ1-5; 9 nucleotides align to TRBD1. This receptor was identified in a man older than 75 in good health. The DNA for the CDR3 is TGCAGTGCTAGTAAGATGGGACAGGGTGGGCAGCCCCAGCATTTT. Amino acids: CSASKMGQGGQPQHF.